These T cell receptor beta chains were read from a single sample in a study of T cell repertoires and HLA-DP antigens. Their target antigens are unknown. The repertoire was sequenced with immunoSEQ multiplex PCR; TCRdb's copy has only in-frame clones and lacks some. The sample has roughly 110,000 clones, around 93% seen once. Sequencing input: CD4+ T cells from PBMCs. These receptor sequences come from a woman aged 18-29 years in good health and CMV-seronegative. CDR3s include the opening cysteine and the closing phenylalanine or tryptophan. Each record gives: J gene, D gene, V gene, CDR3 length, clone size, CDR3 DNA, CDR3 protein. A D gene is named only where the DNA matches it firmly. Clone size appears in some rows only: once, few, many, or a class for an expanded clone.

TRBJ2-5	-	TRBV5-1	16	-	TGCGCCAGCAGGAGGAGGTTGGCAGCCTTCCAAGAGACCCAGTACTTC	CASRRRLAAFQETQYF
TRBJ1-2	TRBD1	TRBV10-3	15	-	TGTGCCATCAGCCGGGACAGGGGTATCTACTATGGCTACACCTTC	CAISRDRGIYYGYTF
TRBJ2-2	-	TRBV5-4	14	-	TGTGCCAGCACCCCCAGGGGGGGCTCCGGGGAGCTGTTTTTT	CASTPRGGSGELFF
TRBJ1-1	-	TRBV9	13	-	TGTGCCAGCAGCGTAGCTACAGGCACTGAAGCTTTCTTT	CASSVATGTEAFF
TRBJ1-2	-	TRBV11-3	20	-	TGTGCCAGCAGCTTGTGGTATTGGGACAAACAGCGAGCTTCTAACTATGGCTACACCTTC	CASSLWYWDKQRASNYGYTF
TRBJ2-3	-	TRBV7-2	14	once	TGTGCCAGCAGCTTGGGCCCCAGCACAGATACGCAGTATTTT	CASSLGPSTDTQYF
TRBJ1-2	-	TRBV5-6	13	once	TGTGCCAGCACCTTAGGACAGTGGGTTGGCTACACCTTC	CASTLGQWVGYTF
TRBJ1-2	-	TRBV28	15	once	TGTGCCAGCAGTTTACCGGGCCCCCGTGGCTATGGCTACACCTTC	CASSLPGPRGYGYTF
TRBJ2-3	TRBD2	TRBV13	16	-	TGTGCCAGCAGCCGACTAGCGGGGGGGAGCACAGATACGCAGTATTTT	CASSRLAGGSTDTQYF
TRBJ1-1	TRBD1	TRBV7-3	14	-	TGTGCCAGCAGTCCAGGGGGCCTGAGAACTGAAGCTTTCTTT	CASSPGGLRTEAFF
TRBJ1-2	-	TRBV7-9	12	-	TGTGCCAGCAGCCAAAACGAAGGGTCCCACACCTTC	CASSQNEGSHTF
TRBJ1-2	-	TRBV2	14	-	TGTGCCAGCAGTAAAGAGGACAGCGGATATGGCTACACCTTC	CASSKEDSGYGYTF
TRBJ1-1	TRBD1	TRBV2	13	-	TGTGCCAGCAGTCAGGGGGGGAACACTGAAGCTTTCTTT	CASSQGGNTEAFF
TRBJ1-4	TRBD1	TRBV30	14	-	TGTGCCTGGAGTGGACAGGGGGTCGGTGAAAAACTGTTTTTT	CAWSGQGVGEKLFF
TRBJ2-3	TRBD1	TRBV2	15	-	TGTGCCAGCAGTCGAGGACAGGGGGGGACAGATACGCAGTATTTT	CASSRGQGGTDTQYF
TRBJ2-1	TRBD1	TRBV5-1	15	once	TGCGCCAGCAGCCGAGTGGGGACAGGGGGCAATGAGCAGTTCTTC	CASSRVGTGGNEQFF
TRBJ2-3	-	TRBV4-1	15	-	TGCGCCAGCAGCCAAGAAAGGCCCCCCACAGATACGCAGTATTTT	CASSQERPPTDTQYF
TRBJ2-6	-	TRBV7-2	19	-	TGTGCCAGCAGCTTATGGGTTTCGCGCATTAGCTCTGGGGCCAACGTCCTGACTTTC	CASSLWVSRISSGANVLTF
TRBJ2-1	-	TRBV18	15	-	TGTGCCAGCTCACCGCCGGGGCCAGGGAGGCATGAGCAGTTCTTC	CASSPPGPGRHEQFF
TRBJ1-2	-	TRBV2	13	-	TGTGCCAGGGGGGGGCCCAGCGGGGAGGGCTACACCTTC	CARGGPSGEGYTF
TRBJ2-3	TRBD2	TRBV5-4	20	-	TGTGCCAGCAGCTCCGGGCCCGGACTAGCGGGAGGAGTTGGTTACGATACGCAGTATTTT	CASSSGPGLAGGVGYDTQYF
TRBJ2-3	-	TRBV4-1	17	-	TGCGCCAGCAGCCTGCGGGGTTATCTAGACTACACAGATACGCAGTATTTT	CASSLRGYLDYTDTQYF
TRBJ2-3	TRBD1	TRBV18	16	-	TGTGCCAGCTCCCTCGGACAGGGCCTTTACACAGATACGCAGTATTTT	CASSLGQGLYTDTQYF
TRBJ1-3	-	TRBV5-1	14	once	TGCGCCAGCAGTGGAGGAAGCTCTGGAAACACCATATATTTT	CASSGGSSGNTIYF
TRBJ2-3	TRBD2	TRBV7-6	18	-	TGTGCCAGCAGCTTACCCTGGGCTAGCGGGGGGACGGCTGATACGCAGTATTTT	CASSLPWASGGTADTQYF
TRBJ2-5	TRBD1	TRBV2	14	-	TGTGCCAGCAGTGACGTCAGGGGGCTGGAGACCCAGTACTTC	CASSDVRGLETQYF
TRBJ1-3	-	TRBV7-9	13	-	TGTGCCAGCAGCTGGAGAGGGGAGGACACCATATATTTT	CASSWRGEDTIYF
TRBJ2-1	-	TRBV29-1	14	-	TGCAGCGTTCTGACAGATAGCTCCTACAATGAGCAGTTCTTC	CSVLTDSSYNEQFF
TRBJ2-5	-	TRBV27	15	-	TGTGCCAGCAGCCACAGGTCATGGGGGCAAGAGACCCAGTACTTC	CASSHRSWGQETQYF
TRBJ2-5	TRBD1	TRBV28	15	-	TGTGCCAGCGGAGACCGGGACAGGGGGCGGGAGACCCAGTACTTC	CASGDRDRGRETQYF
TRBJ2-3	-	TRBV28	17	-	TGTGCCAGCAGTTCCCCCGCCGTTGGAGGCCTAGCAGATACGCAGTATTTT	CASSSPAVGGLADTQYF